This TCR beta chain was recorded in a study of T cells in Graves' hyperthyroidism and ophthalmopathy. Study results and limitations: Ophthalmopathy cases were set apart from stable hyperthyroidism by a 13 V-J model.

Concerning this clonotype itself: Its antigen is undetermined.

The CDR3 is made up of 19 amino acids. From germline, CDR1 is SGHVS and CDR2 FNYEAQ. With 1 base clipped from V and 2 bases from J, the junction kept 15 bases outside the gene matches. The investigators amplified TCR beta CDR3 regions from RNA transcripts. The HTBI primer set served for first-round RT-PCR of the TCR CDR3. TCRdb ran MiXCR on the multiplex PCR reads and lists one entry per CDR3 protein. The table includes 300,000 to 400,000 distinct CDR3 sequences, 18% detected once. Among ophthalmopathy patients, the Clinical Activity Score reached at least 3, the NOSPECS grade reached at least 4, and duration remained under 3 months. This sample holds PBMCs from under 11 ml fresh peripheral blood.

The sequencing input was blood. This clonotype was obtained from a young man with Graves' ophthalmopathy. The J gene is TRBJ2-5, the V gene TRBV7-6, with 8 bases identical to TRBD1. CDR3 sequence: CASSLDPTGENPAQETQYF. CDR3 nucleotides: TGTGCCAGCAGCTTAGACCCGACAGGGGAAAACCCGGCTCAAGAGACCCAGTACTTC.